A selection of T cell receptor beta chains follows, all from one sample in a study of T cells after yellow fever vaccination. Each CDR3 protein gets one entry after TCRdb re-called the 5' RACE reads with MiXCR. The sample holds some 5,000 distinct CDR3 sequences, over 3% seen once. This sample comprised PBMCs, either bulk or a sorted T-cell subset (CD4+, CD8+, memory, or dextramer-sorted; not recorded which), obtained 15 days after the yellow fever booster vaccination. The receptors were gathered from a man aged 25 to 40 who received the YFV17D yellow fever vaccine. CDR3s include the opening cysteine and the closing phenylalanine or tryptophan. Fields, in order: clone size, D gene, J gene, V gene, CDR3 protein, CDR3 DNA. A D gene is named only where the DNA matches it firmly. Rows give clone size only sometimes, using once, few, many, or a class for an expanded clone.

clone_size: many; d_call: TRBD2; j_call: TRBJ2-1; v_call: TRBV6-5; cdr3_aa: CASSPASGRGDEQFF; cdr3_nt: TGTGCCAGCAGTCCAGCAAGCGGGAGGGGGGATGAGCAGTTCTTC
clone_size: medium-sized; d_call: .; j_call: TRBJ2-4; v_call: TRBV6-5; cdr3_aa: CASSYSASPPVGYIQYF; cdr3_nt: TGTGCCAGCAGTTACTCGGCCTCCCCCCCTGTCGGATACATTCAGTACTTC
clone_size: medium-sized; d_call: TRBD1; j_call: TRBJ2-5; v_call: TRBV5-6; cdr3_aa: CASSLSGTGGGQETQYF; cdr3_nt: TGTGCCAGCAGCTTGAGCGGGACAGGGGGCGGACAAGAGACCCAGTACTTC
clone_size: many; d_call: TRBD1; j_call: TRBJ1-6; v_call: TRBV10-3; cdr3_aa: CAISESTGGINSPLHF; cdr3_nt: TGTGCCATCAGTGAGTCTACAGGGGGGATAAATTCACCCCTCCACTTT
clone_size: many; d_call: TRBD2; j_call: TRBJ2-3; v_call: TRBV7-6; cdr3_aa: CASSSRTGTSGTDTQYF; cdr3_nt: TGTGCCAGCAGCTCAAGAACCGGGACTAGCGGCACAGATACGCAGTATTTT
clone_size: many; d_call: TRBD2; j_call: TRBJ2-5; v_call: TRBV20-1; cdr3_aa: CSATSGLPETQYF; cdr3_nt: TGCAGTGCTACTAGCGGGCTCCCAGAGACCCAGTACTTC
clone_size: .; d_call: .; j_call: TRBJ2-7; v_call: TRBV11-3; cdr3_aa: CASSLKGYEQYF; cdr3_nt: TGTGCCAGCAGCTTAAAGGGCTACGAGCAGTACTTC
clone_size: many; d_call: TRBD2; j_call: TRBJ2-1; v_call: TRBV11-2; cdr3_aa: CASSLLAGSYNEQFF; cdr3_nt: TGTGCCAGCAGCTTGCTAGCGGGGTCCTACAATGAGCAGTTCTTC
clone_size: many; d_call: TRBD2; j_call: TRBJ2-3; v_call: TRBV12-3/TRBV12-4; cdr3_aa: CASSTTSGGSTDTQYF; cdr3_nt: TGTGCCAGCAGCACGACTAGCGGGGGGAGCACAGATACGCAGTATTTT
clone_size: many; d_call: .; j_call: TRBJ1-6; v_call: TRBV7-6; cdr3_aa: CASSLRVAGQNSPLHF; cdr3_nt: TGTGCCAGCAGCTTAAGAGTGGCCGGGCAAAATTCACCCCTCCACTTT
clone_size: many; d_call: TRBD1; j_call: TRBJ2-5; v_call: TRBV10-1; cdr3_aa: CASSDRTGRGETQYF; cdr3_nt: TGCGCCAGCAGTGATCGGACAGGGCGAGGGGAGACCCAGTACTTC
clone_size: medium-sized; d_call: TRBD2; j_call: TRBJ2-1; v_call: TRBV12-3/TRBV12-4; cdr3_aa: CASSYSAGLAGEQFF; cdr3_nt: TGTGCCAGCAGTTATTCAGCGGGACTTGCGGGAGAGCAGTTCTTC
clone_size: few; d_call: .; j_call: TRBJ2-3; v_call: TRBV5-1; cdr3_aa: CASSFSGVSTDTQYF; cdr3_nt: TGCGCCAGCAGCTTTTCGGGAGTTAGCACAGATACGCAGTATTTT
clone_size: many; d_call: .; j_call: TRBJ2-4; v_call: TRBV5-6; cdr3_aa: CASSLVIRENIQYF; cdr3_nt: TGTGCCAGCAGCTTGGTGATAAGGGAAAACATTCAGTACTTC
clone_size: many; d_call: .; j_call: TRBJ1-1; v_call: TRBV10-3; cdr3_aa: CAISDPAKGDGTEAFF; cdr3_nt: TGTGCCATCAGTGATCCGGCCAAGGGGGACGGGACTGAAGCTTTCTTT
clone_size: many; d_call: .; j_call: TRBJ2-5; v_call: TRBV7-2; cdr3_aa: CASSSPRGEWQETQYF; cdr3_nt: TGTGCCAGCAGCTCCCCCAGGGGGGAGTGGCAAGAGACCCAGTACTTC
clone_size: many; d_call: .; j_call: TRBJ2-5; v_call: TRBV11-1; cdr3_aa: CASSLAMLAWGVQETQYF; cdr3_nt: TGTGCCAGCAGCTTAGCGATGCTAGCGTGGGGGGTCCAAGAGACCCAGTACTTC
clone_size: .; d_call: .; j_call: TRBJ2-2; v_call: TRBV6-2/TRBV6-3; cdr3_aa: CASSSQADQNTGELFF; cdr3_nt: TGTGCCAGCAGTTCCCAAGCGGACCAGAACACCGGGGAGCTGTTTTTT
clone_size: large; d_call: .; j_call: TRBJ1-3; v_call: TRBV19; cdr3_aa: CASSHRDSTTIYF; cdr3_nt: TGTGCCAGTAGTCACAGGGACTCCACCACCATATATTTT
clone_size: many; d_call: TRBD1; j_call: TRBJ1-1; v_call: TRBV7-2; cdr3_aa: CASSKDRDNTEAFF; cdr3_nt: TGTGCCAGCAGCAAAGACAGGGACAACACTGAAGCTTTCTTT
clone_size: many; d_call: TRBD2; j_call: TRBJ2-5; v_call: TRBV20-1; cdr3_aa: CSALRTSGGMETQYF; cdr3_nt: TGCAGTGCTCTTCGGACTAGCGGGGGGATGGAGACCCAGTACTTC
clone_size: many; d_call: TRBD1; j_call: TRBJ2-5; v_call: TRBV5-1; cdr3_aa: CASSLGDRGQETQYF; cdr3_nt: TGCGCCAGCAGCTTGGGGGACAGGGGGCAAGAGACCCAGTACTTC
clone_size: many; d_call: .; j_call: TRBJ2-3; v_call: TRBV15; cdr3_aa: CATSRDSGDTQYF; cdr3_nt: TGTGCCACCAGCAGAGATAGTGGGGATACGCAGTATTTT
clone_size: many; d_call: TRBD1; j_call: TRBJ1-1; v_call: TRBV10-3; cdr3_aa: CAISLQGAEAFF; cdr3_nt: TGTGCCATCAGTTTACAGGGGGCTGAAGCTTTCTTT
clone_size: many; d_call: TRBD2; j_call: TRBJ2-3; v_call: TRBV5-6; cdr3_aa: CASSFHLAAFTDTQYF; cdr3_nt: TGTGCCAGCAGCTTTCACCTAGCGGCTTTCACAGATACGCAGTATTTT
clone_size: many; d_call: .; j_call: TRBJ1-3; v_call: TRBV11-2; cdr3_aa: CASSLDFPGHSSGNTIYF; cdr3_nt: TGTGCCAGCAGCTTAGATTTTCCGGGACACAGCTCTGGAAACACCATATATTTT
clone_size: few; d_call: .; j_call: TRBJ2-1; v_call: TRBV29-1; cdr3_aa: CSVDEGTYNEQFF; cdr3_nt: TGCAGCGTTGATGAGGGGACCTACAATGAGCAGTTCTTC
clone_size: many; d_call: .; j_call: TRBJ2-3; v_call: TRBV7-2; cdr3_aa: CASSLVPRVGADTQYF; cdr3_nt: TGTGCCAGCAGCTTAGTCCCTAGGGTTGGCGCAGATACGCAGTATTTT
clone_size: many; d_call: TRBD2; j_call: TRBJ2-3; v_call: TRBV6-2/TRBV6-3; cdr3_aa: CASSYSSGRVVTDTQYF; cdr3_nt: TGTGCCAGCAGTTATTCTAGCGGGAGAGTTGTTACAGATACGCAGTATTTT
clone_size: medium-sized; d_call: .; j_call: TRBJ2-3; v_call: TRBV7-8; cdr3_aa: CASSLSGVRDTQYF; cdr3_nt: TGTGCCAGCAGCTTATCCGGGGTACGGGATACGCAGTATTTT
clone_size: many; d_call: TRBD1; j_call: TRBJ2-7; v_call: TRBV6-5; cdr3_aa: CASTSGQGKMRGAYEQYF; cdr3_nt: TGTGCCAGCACCTCAGGACAGGGTAAAATGAGGGGAGCCTACGAGCAGTACTTC
clone_size: many; d_call: .; j_call: TRBJ1-5; v_call: TRBV12-3/TRBV12-4; cdr3_aa: CASSETGTYSNQPQHF; cdr3_nt: TGTGCCAGCAGTGAAACCGGGACGTATAGCAATCAGCCCCAGCATTTT
clone_size: many; d_call: .; j_call: TRBJ2-1; v_call: TRBV12-3/TRBV12-4; cdr3_aa: CASSLLAWEEYSYNEQFF; cdr3_nt: TGTGCCAGCAGTTTACTCGCTTGGGAGGAGTATTCCTACAATGAGCAGTTCTTC
clone_size: many; d_call: TRBD2; j_call: TRBJ2-3; v_call: TRBV7-9; cdr3_aa: CASSVALAGARADTQYF; cdr3_nt: TGTGCCAGCAGCGTAGCCCTAGCGGGAGCTCGGGCGGATACGCAGTATTTT
clone_size: medium-sized; d_call: .; j_call: TRBJ1-1; v_call: TRBV11-3; cdr3_aa: CASSLTGSEAFF; cdr3_nt: TGTGCCAGCAGCCTGACGGGCAGTGAAGCTTTCTTT
clone_size: many; d_call: .; j_call: TRBJ2-7; v_call: TRBV5-1; cdr3_aa: CASSLGDAGDYEQYF; cdr3_nt: TGCGCCAGCAGCTTGGGGGACGCCGGTGACTACGAGCAGTACTTC
clone_size: many; d_call: TRBD2; j_call: TRBJ2-5; v_call: TRBV7-9; cdr3_aa: CASSLRGRLAEKETQYF; cdr3_nt: TGTGCCAGCAGCTTACGGGGTAGACTAGCGGAAAAAGAGACCCAGTACTTC
clone_size: many; d_call: .; j_call: TRBJ2-3; v_call: TRBV6-1; cdr3_aa: CASSDGQLISTDTQYF; cdr3_nt: TGTGCCAGCAGCGATGGACAGCTGATTAGCACAGATACGCAGTATTTT
clone_size: medium-sized; d_call: .; j_call: TRBJ2-3; v_call: TRBV3-1; cdr3_aa: CASSQVRDTQYF; cdr3_nt: TGTGCCAGCAGCCAAGTGCGGGATACGCAGTATTTT
clone_size: few; d_call: .; j_call: TRBJ2-3; v_call: TRBV12-3/TRBV12-4; cdr3_aa: CTSCFTLEPLAMMTDTQYF; cdr3_nt: TGTACCAGCTGTTTTACATTGGAGCCTCTAGCGATGATGACAGATACGCAGTATTTT
clone_size: many; d_call: TRBD2; j_call: TRBJ2-2; v_call: TRBV5-1; cdr3_aa: CASSVAGVTGELFF; cdr3_nt: TGCGCCAGCTCGGTAGCGGGAGTTACCGGGGAGCTGTTTTTT
clone_size: many; d_call: TRBD1; j_call: TRBJ1-5; v_call: TRBV6-5; cdr3_aa: CASSYGDSNQPQHF; cdr3_nt: TGTGCCAGCAGTTACGGGGACAGTAATCAGCCCCAGCATTTT
clone_size: .; d_call: .; j_call: TRBJ2-3; v_call: TRBV2; cdr3_aa: CTFSFTLEPLAMMTDTQYF; cdr3_nt: TGTACCTTCAGTTTTACATTGGAGCCTCTAGCGATGATGACAGATACGCAGTATTTT
clone_size: many; d_call: .; j_call: TRBJ1-1; v_call: TRBV6-5; cdr3_aa: CASSLDLYSTEAFF; cdr3_nt: TGTGCCAGCAGTTTGGACCTTTATAGCACTGAAGCTTTCTTT
clone_size: many; d_call: TRBD2; j_call: TRBJ2-1; v_call: TRBV20-1; cdr3_aa: CSARGVGEGSGRAEIEQFF; cdr3_nt: TGCAGTGCTAGAGGGGTCGGGGAAGGCAGCGGGAGGGCCGAGATTGAGCAGTTCTTC
clone_size: many; d_call: TRBD2; j_call: TRBJ2-1; v_call: TRBV4-1; cdr3_aa: CASSQDPLGLAGGHPISNEQFF; cdr3_nt: TGCGCCAGCAGCCAAGATCCGTTAGGACTAGCGGGAGGTCACCCTATTTCCAATGAGCAGTTCTTC
clone_size: many; d_call: .; j_call: TRBJ2-3; v_call: TRBV19; cdr3_aa: CASRRGLTDTQYF; cdr3_nt: TGTGCCAGTAGAAGGGGCCTCACAGATACGCAGTATTTT
clone_size: many; d_call: TRBD2; j_call: TRBJ2-7; v_call: TRBV4-2; cdr3_aa: CASSPGGLAGLYEQYF; cdr3_nt: TGTGCCAGCAGCCCCGGAGGACTAGCGGGGCTGTACGAGCAGTACTTC
clone_size: .; d_call: TRBD2; j_call: TRBJ2-1; v_call: TRBV29-1; cdr3_aa: CSVEGTFGKAGGLYNEQFF; cdr3_nt: TGCAGCGTTGAAGGGACTTTTGGGAAAGCGGGAGGCCTTTACAATGAGCAGTTCTTC